This TCR beta chain appears in the sequencing data of a study of blood T cell repertoires in COVID-19. For the study at large: Sites across the United States, Italy and Spain contributed samples from acute and convalescent COVID-19. Sources were T cells, B-cell-depleted T cells, or PBMCs; the material itself was cDNA or gDNA.

V lost 4 bases and J 3 bases, leaving 10 bases between the germline ends. Germline V lookup: CDR1 SGHAT, CDR2 FQNNGV. This CDR3 contains 13 residues. Authors' analysis steps: How many nucleated cells were present was estimated from reference gene primer amplification. The data were produced by immunoSEQ multiplex PCR, yet TCRdb's version contains in-frame clones alone and is incomplete. D and trimming come from the DNA, and the V and J calls and clone size come from that table. The table shows 150,000 to 200,000 clones, with around 85% occurring only once. This clone showed up many times. The V call is TRBV11-2, the J call TRBJ2-7; a weak D match, TRBD1 (6 bases). The material sequenced was peripheral blood. The TCR was taken from a man aged 65 to 79 with active or convalescent COVID-19. CDR3 sequence: CASSWTDYYEQYF. CDR3 DNA: TGTGCCAGCAGCTGGACAGACTACTACGAGCAGTACTTC.